These 21 T cell receptor beta chains were sequenced from one sample in a study of beta chain features in type 1 diabetes. Overall study results and limits: For Type 1 diabetes patients, all four CD4+ subsets carried TCRB CDR3s that were moderately but significantly shorter.

Antigen specificity for these receptors is unknown. As every portion of the isolated RNA was reverse transcribed, the sequencing read expressed TCRB transcripts. Sequenced by immunoSEQ multiplex PCR; TCRdb stores in-frame clones only, minus some. The sample includes about 340,000 clones, about 14% seen only once; the top ten take approximately 0.016%. The sequencing input was naive CD4+ T cells from blood. These receptors all come from a woman aged 18-35 years with type 1 diabetes.

V usage is TRBV29-1 and J usage is TRBJ2-5; TRBD2 might be the D (5 bases). Germline values: CDR1 SQVTM, CDR2 ANQGSEA. CDR3 length: 11 amino acids. V was clipped by 8 bases and J by 4 bases, with 11 bases between them. CDR3 amino acids: CSPREGETQYF. Here the CDR3 DNA reads TGCAGCCCGAGGGAAGGAGAGACCCAGTACTTC.

The sample holds a few counts of this clone. The gene calls are TRBV11-3 and TRBJ1-4; possibly TRBD1 for D (6 bases). The CDR3 runs to 15 residues. Germline loops: CDR1 SGHNT, CDR2 YENEEA. Trimming left V 6 bases short and J 5 bases short, with 16 bases between. The CDR3 DNA follows: TGTGCCAGCAGTGAAGGTCGGACAGAGAATGAAAAACTGTTTTTT. This gives the protein CASSEGRTENEKLFF. Looking up the rest from reference TRBV11-3 and TRBJ1-4 gives the full variable domain: EAGVVQSPRYKIIEKKQPVAFWCNPISGHNTLYWYLQNLGQGPELLIRYENEEAVDDSQLPKDRFSAERLKGVDSTLKIQPAELGDSAVYLCASSEGRTENEKLFFGSGTQLSVL.

This clone has just a few counts. The chain combines TRBV29-1 with TRBJ2-3; 7 bases agree with TRBD1. Germline values: CDR1 SQVTM, CDR2 ANQGSEA. J was trimmed by 0 bases and V by 2 bases; bases with no gene match: 8. The CDR3 is 16 residues long. The chain's CDR3 is CSVESPGQESTDTQYF. In nucleotides, the CDR3 is TGCAGCGTTGAATCCCCCGGACAGGAGAGCACAGATACGCAGTATTTT.

The chain recombines TRBV30 with TRBJ1-4; a possible D gene is TRBD1 (6 bases). Deletions cut 1 base from V and 7 bases from J, with 10 bases between. The CDR3 contains 13 residues. Per the germline V gene, CDR1 is GTSNPN and CDR2 is SVGIG (reference sequence). CDR3 protein: CAWSEQGCEKLFF. DNA for the CDR3: TGTGCCTGGAGTGAACAGGGTTGTGAAAAACTGTTTTTT.

In its sample, this clone was seen a few times. Other nucleotide sequences from this sample produce the same CDR3. V is TRBV5-1 and J is TRBJ2-1, with 9 bases identical to TRBD2. V was clipped by 4 bases and J by 4 bases; unmatched bases: 6. Germline values: CDR1 SGHRS, CDR2 YFSETQ. The CDR3 covers 15 residues. In DNA form, the CDR3 reads TGCGCCAGCAGCCTCGGACTAGCGAGTTACAATGAGCAGTTCTTC. It translates to CASSLGLASYNEQFF. Combining the CDR3 with reference TRBV5-1 and TRBJ2-1 gives the whole variable domain KAGVTQTPRYLIKTRGQQVTLSCSPISGHRSVSWYQQTPGQGLQFLFEYFSETQRNKGNFPGRFSGRQFSNSRSEMNVSTLELGDSALYLCASSLGLASYNEQFFGPGTRLTVL.

The chain is built from TRBV7-7 and TRBJ2-2; TRBD2 matches 7 bases. This CDR3 spans 15 amino acids. Unmatched junction bases numbered 10, after V lost 5 bases and J lost 7 bases. CDR1 is SSHAT, CDR2 FNYEAQ, per germline (reference sequence). The CDR3 reads CASSLTGLEGGELFF. The CDR3 coding sequence is TGTGCCAGCAGCCTGACCGGACTAGAGGGCGGGGAGCTGTTTTTT.

This clone has only a few counts. The chain combines TRBV4-1 with TRBJ1-1; D remains ambiguous. V was clipped by 6 bases and J by 0 bases, with 11 bases between them. CDR1 MGHRA and CDR2 YSYEKL come from the germline V gene. The CDR3 contains 14 residues. In DNA form, the CDR3 reads TGCGCCAGCAGTTCCGAGAGGTTGAACACTGAAGCTTTCTTT. The encoded protein is CASSSERLNTEAFF.

This clone was recorded a few times. CDR3: CASSIRVRRESNEQFF. The CDR3 DNA sequence: TGTGCCAGTAGTATCCGTGTGCGGCGGGAGAGCAATGAGCAGTTCTTC. This chain uses TRBV19 with TRBJ2-1, with TRBD2 matching 7 bases. This CDR3 has 16 amino acids. CDR1 is LNHDA and CDR2 is SQIVND in the germline V gene (reference sequence). J lost 6 bases, V lost 3 bases, and 11 bases had no gene match.

The chain links TRBV6-4 to TRBJ2-3; TRBD2 might be the D (5 bases). Germline loops: CDR1 MRHNA, CDR2 SNTAGT. CDR3 length equals 10 residues. The V and J ends lost 8 bases and 6 bases respectively, with 6 bases between them. The CDR3 DNA is TGTGCCAGCGGGGAGGATACGCAGTATTTT. Amino acid sequence: CASGEDTQYF.

The gene calls are TRBV19 and TRBJ1-2; D is unresolved. V was pared by 3 bases and J by 7 bases, with 9 bases between. CDR3 length equals 12 residues. Germline CDR1 and CDR2: LNHDA and SQIVND (reference sequence). Written as DNA, the CDR3 is TGTGCCAGTAGTATTAGCCCGGTTGGCTACACCTTC. Protein sequence: CASSISPVGYTF.

The rearrangement uses TRBV30 and TRBJ1-3; TRBD1 matches 7 bases. Germline V gene data show CDR1 as GTSNPN and CDR2 as SVGIG (reference sequence). The V segment lost 4 bases and the J segment 1 base; nucleotides outside the gene matches: 7. The CDR3 sequence is 15 residues long. Here the CDR3 DNA reads TGTGCCTGGAACCGGGACAGCCGTTCTGGAAACACCATATATTTT. Translation: CAWNRDSRSGNTIYF.

The chain recombines TRBV30 with TRBJ1-2; the D gene is possibly TRBD1 (5 bases). This CDR3 is built from 13 residues. Germline CDR1 GTSNPN, CDR2 SVGIG (reference sequence). The germline V and J ends were trimmed by 0 bases and 12 bases, with 17 bases remaining between them. CDR3 nucleotide sequence: TGTGCCTGGAGTGTAATCCAGGGAGGAGGGCACACCTTC. Translating it yields CAWSVIQGGGHTF.

The V gene is TRBV11-3, the J gene TRBJ2-3; 16 positions match TRBD2. CDR1 is SGHNT and CDR2 is YENEEA in the germline V gene. After removal of 4 bases from V and 8 bases from J, the junction contained 12 bases not matched to a gene. This CDR3 region has 18 residues. The CDR3 DNA reads as TGTGCCAGCAGCTCGGGACTAGCGGGAGGGCCGAATATCGTTACGCAGTATTTT. Amino acid sequence: CASSSGLAGGPNIVTQYF.

This chain uses TRBV5-6 with TRBJ2-3; no clear D. Germline CDR1 is SGHDT and CDR2 is YYEEEE. With 4 bases removed from V and 4 bases from J, the gap between germline ends came to 7 bases. This CDR3 has 12 residues. The CDR3 region has the DNA TGTGCCAGCAGCAGCACCCCAGATACGCAGTATTTT. Protein sequence: CASSSTPDTQYF.

A few counts support this clone. The rearrangement joins TRBV29-1 to TRBJ2-3, with 13 positions matching TRBD2. There are 15 residues in the CDR3. Germline lookup yields CDR1 SQVTM and CDR2 ANQGSEA. The V and J ends lost 6 bases and 2 bases, in that order; junction bases with no gene match: 5. CDR3 region: CSVGGLAGSTDTQYF. The DNA for the CDR3 is TGCAGCGTCGGGGGACTAGCGGGATCCACAGATACGCAGTATTTT.

The rearrangement links TRBV13 to TRBJ1-1; possible D gene TRBD1, 5 bases. The CDR3 is made up of 14 amino acids. V lost 5 bases, J lost 2 bases, and 12 bases lay in between. Germline values: CDR1 PRHDT, CDR2 FYEKMQ (reference sequence). The CDR3 reads CASSRHGGNTEAFF. The CDR3 coding sequence is TGTGCCAGCAGCAGACACGGGGGAAACACTGAAGCTTTCTTT.

The genes are TRBV5-4 and TRBJ2-2; D is possibly TRBD2 (5 bases). CDR1 and CDR2 from the germline V gene are SGHNT and YYREEE (reference sequence). The CDR3 contains 13 residues. Trimming took off 4 bases at V and 4 bases at J, with 8 bases between the two ends. The CDR3 bases are TGTGCCAGCAGCACGGAGGTCACCGGGGAGCTGTTTTTT. As protein: CASSTEVTGELFF.

This sequence joins TRBV29-1 and TRBJ1-1; tentatively, D is TRBD1 (5 bases). The germline V gene encodes CDR1 SQVTM and CDR2 ANQGSEA. V dropped 6 bases and J dropped 5 bases, with 13 bases sitting between them. This CDR3 spans 12 amino acids. CDR3 in amino acids: CSVSRGETEAFF. The CDR3 DNA sequence: TGCAGCGTCTCCCGGGGGGAGACTGAAGCTTTCTTT.

V is TRBV6-6 and J is TRBJ2-7, with 9 bases that match TRBD1. Looked up from germline, CDR1 is MNHNY and CDR2 is SVGAGI (reference sequence). The trim removed 6 bases at V and 4 bases at J, leaving 7 bases unmatched. The CDR3 is 14 amino acids. The CDR3 sequence is CASSPRQGGYEQYF. The CDR3 region has the DNA TGTGCCAGCAGCCCAAGACAGGGGGGTTACGAGCAGTACTTC.

The rearrangement joins TRBV4-2 to TRBJ1-5, with D unresolved. V was cut by 5 bases and J by 4 bases, with 6 bases left in between. The CDR3 has 12 amino acids. Germline CDR1 and CDR2: LGHNA and YNFKEQ. In DNA, the CDR3 is TGTGCCAGCAGCTCCCCGAATCAGCCCCAGCATTTT. This encodes CASSSPNQPQHF.

This clone showed up just a few times. This chain uses TRBV9 with TRBJ2-1, with 8 bases matching TRBD2. The CDR3 covers 18 residues. Germline V gene lookup returns CDR1 SGDLS and CDR2 YYNGEE. The V and J ends lost 0 bases and 2 bases, in that order; junction bases with no gene match: 10. CDR3: CASSVARFERGTYNEQFF. The CDR3 DNA reads as TGTGCCAGCAGCGTAGCTCGTTTTGAGCGGGGGACCTACAATGAGCAGTTCTTC.